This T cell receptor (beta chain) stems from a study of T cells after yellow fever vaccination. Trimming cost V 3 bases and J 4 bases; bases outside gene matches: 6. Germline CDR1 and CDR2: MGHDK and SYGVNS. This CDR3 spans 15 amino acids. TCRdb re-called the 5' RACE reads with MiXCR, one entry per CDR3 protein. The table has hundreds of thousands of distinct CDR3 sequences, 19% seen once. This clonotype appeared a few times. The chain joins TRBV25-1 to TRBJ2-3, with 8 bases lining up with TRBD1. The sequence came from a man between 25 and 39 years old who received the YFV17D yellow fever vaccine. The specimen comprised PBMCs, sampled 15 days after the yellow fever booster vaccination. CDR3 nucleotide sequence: TGTGCCAGCAGTGAGGGGGACAGGTATTCAGATACGCAGTATTTT. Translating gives CASSEGDRYSDTQYF. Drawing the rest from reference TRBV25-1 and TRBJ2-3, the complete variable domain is EADIYQTPRYLVIGTGKKITLECSQTMGHDKMYWYQQDPGMELHLIHYSYGVNSTEKGDLSSESTVSRIRTEHFPLTLESARPSHTSQYLCASSEGDRYSDTQYFGPGTRLTVL.